This entry lists 11 T cell receptor beta chains sequenced from one sample in a study of post-analysis software for immune sequencing data. Antigens for these TCRs are unknown. Study conclusions and caveats: Roughly 5 TRBV segments, TRBV5-6, TRBV5-1 and TRBV20-1 among them, were found more frequent in patients than controls.

Every TCR beta cDNA library bore unique molecular identifiers. TCRdb re-called the PCR reads with MiXCR, one entry per CDR3 protein. The repertoire holds roughly 430,000 distinct CDR3 sequences, with 35% to 45% as singletons. The sequenced sample was blood. Receptors originate from a girl aged 2 to 9 with multiple sclerosis.

The genes are TRBV27 and TRBJ1-1; 11 bases fit TRBD1. V dropped 0 bases and J dropped 0; count of bases not matched to a gene: 3. The CDR3 spans 17 residues. Germline CDR1 MNHEY, CDR2 SMNVEV (reference sequence). The CDR3 coding sequence is TGTGCCAGCAGTTTATCAGGGACAGGGGGACTGAACACTGAAGCTTTCTTT. Its protein product is CASSLSGTGGLNTEAFF.

V and J are TRBV12-3 or TRBV12-4 and TRBJ1-1; 9 nucleotides match TRBD1. There are 14 residues in the CDR3. J lost 3 bases, V lost 5 bases, and 4 bases had no gene match. The CDR3 loop reads CASSLQGAHTEAFF. The CDR3 coding sequence is TGTGCCAGCAGTCTACAGGGGGCGCACACTGAAGCTTTCTTT.

V usage is TRBV12-3 or TRBV12-4 and J usage is TRBJ2-3; D may be TRBD2 (5 bases). This CDR3 has 15 amino acids. V lost 6 bases, J lost 2 bases, and 15 bases lay in between. This chain's CDR3 is CASRRTLAVTDTQYF. CDR3 DNA: TGTGCCAGCAGACGGACCCTAGCAGTCACAGATACGCAGTATTTT.

The chain couples TRBV12-3 or TRBV12-4 to TRBJ2-7, with 7 nucleotides matching TRBD2. V dropped 6 bases and J dropped 0; count of bases not matched to a gene: 8. The CDR3 is 15 residues long. In DNA form, the CDR3 reads TGTGCCAGCAGCCCCCTGCGGGGGATCTCCTACGAGCAGTACTTC. Translated: CASSPLRGISYEQYF.

In its sample, this clonotype was seen a few times. V is TRBV10-3 and J is TRBJ2-7; 11 nucleotides match TRBD1. The germline CDR1 and CDR2 sequences are ENHRY and SYGVKD. The ends lost 3 bases at V and 7 bases at J; junction bases unmatched: 8. This CDR3 has 15 residues. The CDR3 reads CAISEVGQGAGEQYF. The CDR3, as DNA: TGTGCCATCAGTGAAGTAGGACAGGGGGCCGGGGAGCAGTACTTC.

The chain links TRBV5-1 to TRBJ2-7; tentatively, D is TRBD2 (5 bases). CDR1 is SGHRS and CDR2 is YFSETQ in the germline V gene. CDR3 length equals 14 residues. V dropped 3 bases and J dropped 3 bases, with 13 bases sitting between them. The CDR3 loop is CASSSELGYYEQYF. The CDR3 nucleotides are TGCGCCAGCAGCTCGGAACTAGGGTACTACGAGCAGTACTTC.

This clonotype is a singleton in its sample. The rearrangement links TRBV4-1 to TRBJ1-2; TRBD1 aligns across 9 bases. This CDR3 is 15 amino acids long. V lost 0 bases, J lost 7 bases, and 6 bases stayed unmatched. The germline gives CDR1 MGHRA, CDR2 YSYEKL. The CDR3 bases are TGCGCCAGCAGCCAAGATGGGGACAGGGAAGGTGGCTACACCTTC. Its translation: CASSQDGDREGGYTF.

The chain joins TRBV28 to TRBJ1-5; no clear D. The V gene's germline CDR1 is MDHEN and CDR2 SYDVKM. V was cut by 4 bases and J by 2 bases, with 9 bases left in between. The CDR3 totals 14 residues. CDR3 amino acids: CASSSRGGNQPQHF. The CDR3 coding sequence is TGTGCCAGCAGTTCGCGGGGTGGCAATCAGCCCCAGCATTTT.

The table lists this clonotype with a few counts. The chain couples TRBV14 to TRBJ2-3; TRBD2 aligns across 7 bases. CDR1 and CDR2 from the germline V gene are SGHDN and FVKESK. V lost 9 bases and J lost 4; bases outside the gene matches: 7. The CDR3 extends over 13 amino acids. The CDR3: CASGLGLADTQYF. The CDR3 nucleotides are TGTGCCAGTGGACTAGGACTAGCAGATACGCAGTATTTT.

The chain couples TRBV18 to TRBJ2-1; tentatively, D is TRBD1 or TRBD2 (5 bases each). The V end lost 1 base, the J end lost 8 bases, and 9 bases lay between the germline ends. Germline V gene data show CDR1 as KGHSH and CDR2 as LQKENI. The CDR3 covers 13 residues. CDR3 loop: CASSPRGAHEQFF. The CDR3 region has the DNA TGTGCCAGCTCACCACGAGGGGCGCATGAGCAGTTCTTC.

This clonotype was seen only a few times. The V call is TRBV5-1, the J call TRBJ2-5; 10 bases map to TRBD1. Germline-derived CDR1 and CDR2 are SGHRS and YFSETQ. The V segment lost 4 bases and the J segment 2 bases; nucleotides outside the gene matches: 5. CDR3 length equals 15 residues. The CDR3: CASSTADRGQETQYF. The CDR3 nucleotides are TGCGCCAGCAGCACCGCGGACAGGGGGCAAGAGACCCAGTACTTC.